This record looks at one T cell receptor (beta chain) sequence and its context. Antigen: not known. The protocol was immunoSEQ multiplex PCR, while the TCRdb copy is restricted to in-frame clones and leaves out a portion. The data contain some 190,000 clones, 80% to 95% of them singletons. CDR1 is LNHDA, CDR2 SQIVND, per germline (reference sequence). V lost 3 bases, J lost 2 bases, and 11 bases lay in between. The CDR3 totals 15 residues. This record belongs to a study of T cell responses to AZD1222 COVID-19 vaccine. Study observations and caveats: White British people made up most donors, females outnumbered males, and clonal diversity was possibly underestimated.

The material was peripheral blood, obtained on day 0 of AZD1222 vaccination. This clonotype originated in an adult in good health. The chain recombines TRBV19 with TRBJ1-5, with D tentatively TRBD1 (5 bases). CDR3 in amino acids: CASSMSGLGNQPQHF. CDR3 nucleotide sequence: TGTGCCAGTAGTATGTCAGGGCTTGGCAATCAGCCCCAGCATTTT. Variable domain in full (rest from reference TRBV19 and TRBJ1-5): DGGITQSPKYLFRKEGQNVTLSCEQNLNHDAMYWYRQDPGQGLRLIYYSQIVNDFQKGDIAEGYSVSREKKESFPLTVTSAQKNPTAFYLCASSMSGLGNQPQHFGDGTRLSIL.